These T cell receptor beta chains were read from a single sample in a study of graft-versus-host responses after intestinal transplantation. Which antigens these TCRs recognize remains unknown. TCRdb's copy holds only in-frame clones and misses some; the assay was immunoSEQ multiplex PCR. The table includes about 82,000 clones, 91% detected once. The specimen comprised unstimulated CD4+ T cells sorted from spleen or lymph node cells, sampled before intestinal transplant. Receptor source: a human donor who received an intestinal transplant. CDR3s include the opening cysteine and the closing phenylalanine or tryptophan. The order of the fields is D gene, V gene, J gene, clone size, CDR3 protein, CDR3 DNA. D genes are given only for firm matches. The listing skips clone size in some rows; elsewhere it reads once, few, many or a size class.

D gene: TRBD1
V gene: TRBV2
J gene: TRBJ2-7
clone size: NA
CDR3 protein: CASSERTGDYEQYF
CDR3 DNA: TGTGCCAGCAGTGAGAGGACAGGGGATTACGAGCAGTACTTC

D gene: NA
V gene: TRBV5-1
J gene: TRBJ1-2
clone size: NA
CDR3 protein: CASSSPDRGPLGYTF
CDR3 DNA: TGCGCCAGCAGCTCCCCGGACAGAGGCCCCCTTGGCTACACCTTC

D gene: TRBD1
V gene: TRBV7-9
J gene: TRBJ1-6
clone size: NA
CDR3 protein: CASSLDLQGRSYNSPLHF
CDR3 DNA: TGTGCCAGCAGCTTAGATTTACAGGGGCGCTCCTATAATTCACCCCTCCACTTT

D gene: NA
V gene: TRBV19
J gene: TRBJ1-2
clone size: NA
CDR3 protein: CAIAETGKGYTF
CDR3 DNA: TGTGCCATAGCCGAGACGGGAAAAGGCTACACCTTC

D gene: TRBD1
V gene: TRBV15
J gene: TRBJ1-1
clone size: NA
CDR3 protein: CATSTGTGGLKNTEAFF
CDR3 DNA: TGTGCCACCAGCACGGGGACAGGGGGCCTCAAAAACACTGAAGCTTTCTTT

D gene: TRBD2
V gene: TRBV6-4
J gene: TRBJ2-7
clone size: NA
CDR3 protein: CASSEVVMAGVAYEQYF
CDR3 DNA: TGTGCCAGCAGTGAGGTGGTGATGGCGGGGGTAGCCTACGAGCAGTACTTC

D gene: NA
V gene: TRBV2
J gene: TRBJ1-5
clone size: NA
CDR3 protein: CASTTGNLFGRPNQPQHF
CDR3 DNA: TGTGCCAGTACGACAGGTAACTTATTCGGACGACCGAATCAGCCCCAGCATTTT

D gene: TRBD2
V gene: TRBV5-1
J gene: TRBJ2-1
clone size: NA
CDR3 protein: CASRRSLAGGRSSYNEQFF
CDR3 DNA: TGCGCCAGCAGAAGGTCCCTAGCGGGGGGGCGAAGCTCCTACAATGAGCAGTTCTTC

D gene: TRBD1
V gene: TRBV27
J gene: TRBJ1-2
clone size: few
CDR3 protein: CASSFRDRGGYTF
CDR3 DNA: TGTGCCAGCAGTTTCCGGGACAGGGGTGGCTACACCTTC

D gene: TRBD1
V gene: TRBV18
J gene: TRBJ1-1
clone size: NA
CDR3 protein: CASSPPRGQGAANTEAFF
CDR3 DNA: TGTGCCAGCTCACCACCTCGGGGACAGGGGGCCGCGAACACTGAAGCTTTCTTT

D gene: NA
V gene: TRBV10-1
J gene: TRBJ1-1
clone size: NA
CDR3 protein: CASSDYLSTEAFF
CDR3 DNA: TGCGCCAGCAGTGACTATTTGAGTACTGAAGCTTTCTTT

D gene: NA
V gene: TRBV6-1
J gene: TRBJ2-3
clone size: NA
CDR3 protein: CASSEILFGGTDTQYF
CDR3 DNA: TGTGCCAGCAGTGAAATCTTGTTCGGAGGCACAGATACGCAGTATTTT

D gene: TRBD2
V gene: TRBV9
J gene: TRBJ2-1
clone size: NA
CDR3 protein: CASSTPGLAGGSSYNEQFF
CDR3 DNA: TGTGCCAGCAGCACCCCGGGACTAGCGGGGGGGTCCTCCTACAATGAGCAGTTCTTC

D gene: TRBD1
V gene: TRBV7-2
J gene: TRBJ1-2
clone size: NA
CDR3 protein: CASSLGSGQGMRGYTF
CDR3 DNA: TGTGCCAGCAGCTTAGGGTCGGGACAGGGGATGAGAGGCTACACCTTC

D gene: NA
V gene: TRBV4-3
J gene: TRBJ2-2
clone size: NA
CDR3 protein: CASSQVSGAGELFF
CDR3 DNA: TGCGCCAGCAGCCAAGTATCAGGTGCCGGGGAGCTGTTTTTT

D gene: NA
V gene: TRBV11-3
J gene: TRBJ2-7
clone size: NA
CDR3 protein: CASSAQAGSDEQYF
CDR3 DNA: TGTGCCAGCAGCGCCCAGGCGGGCAGCGACGAGCAGTACTTC

D gene: TRBD1
V gene: TRBV7-9
J gene: TRBJ1-6
clone size: NA
CDR3 protein: CASSYWGQGNSPLHF
CDR3 DNA: TGTGCCAGCAGTTACTGGGGACAGGGGAATTCACCCCTCCACTTT

D gene: TRBD1
V gene: TRBV7-2
J gene: TRBJ2-5
clone size: NA
CDR3 protein: CASSLDRETQYF
CDR3 DNA: TGTGCCAGCAGCTTGGACAGGGAGACCCAGTACTTC

D gene: TRBD1
V gene: TRBV30
J gene: TRBJ1-6
clone size: once
CDR3 protein: CAWSGQGRSSSYNSPLHF
CDR3 DNA: TGTGCCTGGAGTGGACAGGGGCGATCTAGCTCCTATAATTCACCCCTCCACTTT

D gene: TRBD1
V gene: TRBV6-4
J gene: TRBJ1-2
clone size: NA
CDR3 protein: CASSLSGTGLYGYTF
CDR3 DNA: TGTGCCAGCAGTCTTTCTGGGACAGGCTTGTATGGCTACACCTTC

D gene: NA
V gene: TRBV7-2
J gene: TRBJ1-5
clone size: NA
CDR3 protein: CASSLVGGVNQPQHF
CDR3 DNA: TGTGCCAGCAGCTTAGTTGGCGGGGTCAATCAGCCCCAGCATTTT

D gene: NA
V gene: TRBV7-9
J gene: TRBJ1-1
clone size: NA
CDR3 protein: CASSSGQMNTEAFF
CDR3 DNA: TGTGCCAGCAGCTCCGGACAGATGAACACTGAAGCTTTCTTT

D gene: TRBD1
V gene: TRBV30
J gene: TRBJ1-2
clone size: NA
CDR3 protein: CAHRGGVGYTF
CDR3 DNA: TGTGCCCACAGGGGCGGGGTGGGCTACACCTTC

D gene: TRBD1
V gene: TRBV6-1
J gene: TRBJ2-7
clone size: NA
CDR3 protein: CASSAWDRGREQYF
CDR3 DNA: TGTGCCAGCAGTGCATGGGACAGGGGGAGGGAGCAGTACTTC

D gene: TRBD1
V gene: TRBV7-2
J gene: TRBJ1-3
clone size: NA
CDR3 protein: CASSPTGETGNTIYF
CDR3 DNA: TGTGCCAGCAGCCCGACAGGGGAAACTGGAAACACCATATATTTT

D gene: NA
V gene: TRBV11-3
J gene: TRBJ2-7
clone size: NA
CDR3 protein: CASSLVIYEQYF
CDR3 DNA: TGTGCCAGCAGCTTAGTCATCTACGAGCAGTACTTC

D gene: NA
V gene: TRBV18
J gene: TRBJ1-2
clone size: NA
CDR3 protein: CASSPTDGGYGYTF
CDR3 DNA: TGTGCCAGCTCACCAACTGACGGGGGCTATGGCTACACCTTC

D gene: TRBD1
V gene: TRBV19
J gene: TRBJ2-7
clone size: NA
CDR3 protein: CASRDRLNEQYF
CDR3 DNA: TGTGCCAGTAGGGACAGGTTAAACGAGCAGTACTTC

D gene: NA
V gene: TRBV19
J gene: TRBJ2-5
clone size: NA
CDR3 protein: CASSIRGFGETQYF
CDR3 DNA: TGTGCCAGTAGTATCCGGGGTTTTGGGGAGACCCAGTACTTC

D gene: TRBD1
V gene: TRBV14
J gene: TRBJ1-6
clone size: NA
CDR3 protein: CASSRSQGGSPLHF
CDR3 DNA: TGTGCCAGCAGCCGTTCACAGGGGGGTTCACCCCTCCACTTT

D gene: NA
V gene: TRBV18
J gene: TRBJ2-7
clone size: NA
CDR3 protein: CASSPNRAATYEQYF
CDR3 DNA: TGTGCCAGCTCACCAAACCGCGCGGCTACCTACGAGCAGTACTTC